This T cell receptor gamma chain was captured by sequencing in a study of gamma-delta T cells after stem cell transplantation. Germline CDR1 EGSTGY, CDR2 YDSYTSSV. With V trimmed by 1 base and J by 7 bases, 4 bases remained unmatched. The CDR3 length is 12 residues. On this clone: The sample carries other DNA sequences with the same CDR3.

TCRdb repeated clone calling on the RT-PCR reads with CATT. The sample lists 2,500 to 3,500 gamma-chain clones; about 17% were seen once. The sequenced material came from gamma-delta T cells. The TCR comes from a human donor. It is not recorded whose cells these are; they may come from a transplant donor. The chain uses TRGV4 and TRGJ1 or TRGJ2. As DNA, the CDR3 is TGTGCCACCTGGGATGGCTACTATAAGAAACTCTTT. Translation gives CATWDGYYKKLF.